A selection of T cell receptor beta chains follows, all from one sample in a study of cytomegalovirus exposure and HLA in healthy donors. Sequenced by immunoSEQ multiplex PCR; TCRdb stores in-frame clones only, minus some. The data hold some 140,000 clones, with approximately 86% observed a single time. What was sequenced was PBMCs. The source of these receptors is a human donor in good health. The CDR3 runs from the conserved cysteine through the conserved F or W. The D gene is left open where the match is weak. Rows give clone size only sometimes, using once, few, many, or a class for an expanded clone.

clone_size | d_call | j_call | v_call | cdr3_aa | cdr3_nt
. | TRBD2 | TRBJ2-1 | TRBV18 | CASSPGLLYNEQFF | TGTGCCAGCTCACCGGGACTACTTTACAATGAGCAGTTCTTC
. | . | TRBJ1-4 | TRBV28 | CASSLQGGNEKLFF | TGTGCCAGCAGTTTACAAGGGGGAAATGAAAAACTGTTTTTT
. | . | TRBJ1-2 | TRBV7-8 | CASSRRGGDYGYTF | TGTGCCAGCAGCCGCAGGGGCGGCGACTATGGCTACACCTTC
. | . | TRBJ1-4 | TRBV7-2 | CASSPQGRTEKLFF | TGTGCCAGCAGCCCCCAGGGCCGGACTGAAAAACTGTTTTTT
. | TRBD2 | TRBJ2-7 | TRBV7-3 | CASSLMAGGAYEQYF | TGTGCCAGCAGCTTGATGGCGGGAGGGGCCTACGAGCAGTACTTC
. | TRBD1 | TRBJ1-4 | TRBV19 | CASSRDRGSSTNEKLFF | TGTGCCAGTAGTAGGGACAGGGGCAGTTCAACTAATGAAAAACTGTTTTTT
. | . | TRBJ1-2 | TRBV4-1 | CASSQVRVTYGYTF | TGCGCCAGCAGCCAAGTCCGGGTAACCTATGGCTACACCTTC
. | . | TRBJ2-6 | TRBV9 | CASSVDRRAADSGANVLTF | TGTGCCAGCAGCGTAGATCGCCGCGCGGCCGACTCTGGGGCCAACGTCCTGACTTTC
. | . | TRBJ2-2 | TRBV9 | CASRGENTGELFF | TGTGCCAGCAGGGGCGAGAACACCGGGGAGCTGTTTTTT
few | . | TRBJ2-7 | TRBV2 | CASSVGGDYEQYF | TGTGCCAGCAGCGTAGGGGGAGACTACGAGCAGTACTTC
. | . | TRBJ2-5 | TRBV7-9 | CASSLSGKETQYF | TGTGCCAGCAGCTTAAGCGGAAAAGAGACCCAGTACTTC
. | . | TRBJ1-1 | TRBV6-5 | CASSSRGGRNTEAFF | TGTGCCAGCAGCAGCCGGGGGGGGAGGAACACTGAAGCTTTCTTT